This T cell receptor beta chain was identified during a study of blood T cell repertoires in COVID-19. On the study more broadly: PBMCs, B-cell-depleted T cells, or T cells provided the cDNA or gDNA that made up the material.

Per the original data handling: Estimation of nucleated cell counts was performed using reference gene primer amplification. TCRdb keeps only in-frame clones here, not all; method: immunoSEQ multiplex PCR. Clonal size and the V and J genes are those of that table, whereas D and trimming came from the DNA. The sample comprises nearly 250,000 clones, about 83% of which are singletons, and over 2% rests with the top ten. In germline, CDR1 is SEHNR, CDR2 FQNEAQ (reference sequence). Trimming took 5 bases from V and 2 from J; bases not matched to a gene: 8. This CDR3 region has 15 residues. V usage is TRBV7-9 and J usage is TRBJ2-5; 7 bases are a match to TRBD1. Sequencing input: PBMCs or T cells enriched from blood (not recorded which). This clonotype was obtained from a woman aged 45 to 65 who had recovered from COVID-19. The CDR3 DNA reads TGTGCCAGCAGCCTCGGGACAGTAAATCAAGAGACCCAGTACTTC. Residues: CASSLGTVNQETQYF.